The next 7 T cell receptor beta chains were all read from a single sample in a study of T cells in Graves' hyperthyroidism and ophthalmopathy. From RNA transcripts, TCR beta CDR3 regions were amplified. The HTBI primer set served for first-round RT-PCR of the TCR CDR3. A single record per CDR3 protein comes from TCRdb applying MiXCR to the multiplex PCR reads. Of about 260,000 distinct CDR3 sequences listed, less than 30% are singletons. Sequenced: blood. These TCRs come from a man aged 40-55 years with Graves' hyperthyroidism that later progressed to Graves' ophthalmopathy.

This clonotype was recorded many times. The V call is TRBV10-3, the J call TRBJ1-2; D is perhaps TRBD1 (5 bases). V lost 5 bases, J lost 0 bases, and 13 bases lay in between. The CDR3 length is 15 residues. The germline CDR1 and CDR2 sequences are ENHRY and SYGVKD. The CDR3 loop is CAISMGTEANYGYTF. CDR3 DNA sequence: TGTGCCATCAGTATGGGGACTGAAGCTAACTATGGCTACACCTTC.

This clonotype was observed many times. The CDR3 is CASSAGTAGETQYF. The CDR3 DNA sequence: TGTGCCAGCAGTGCCGGGACGGCGGGGGAGACCCAGTACTTC. This chain connects TRBV2 to TRBJ2-5; TRBD2 might be the D (6 bases). The germline gives CDR1 SNHLY, CDR2 FYNNEI. The V end lost 4 bases, the J end lost 5 bases, and 14 bases lay between the germline ends. This CDR3 is built from 14 residues.

This clonotype was seen ten or more times. This chain joins TRBV12-3 or TRBV12-4 and TRBJ1-2; D is ambiguous. V lost 6 bases and J 2 bases, leaving 10 bases between the germline ends. This CDR3 contains 13 residues. CDR3 DNA sequence: TGTGCCAGCAGCACCGGGAACAACTATGGCTACACCTTC. Translation: CASSTGNNYGYTF.

This clonotype occurred many times. The V and J genes are TRBV7-2 and TRBJ1-5; TRBD1 matches 12 bases. The CDR3 consists of 15 residues. Trimming at V came to 0 bases and at J to 7 bases, leaving 1 base not matched to a gene. Germline values: CDR1 SGHTA, CDR2 FQGNSA. DNA of the CDR3: TGTGCCAGCAGCTTAGCGGGGACAGGGGGCCAGCCCCAGCATTTT. This sequence encodes CASSLAGTGGQPQHF.

The count of this clonotype is one. A read error may be the cause here, since a much bigger clone is one base away. The rearrangement uses TRBV4-1 and TRBJ1-2, with 8 bases lining up with TRBD1. CDR1 is MGHRA, CDR2 YSYEKL, per germline. The CDR3 extends over 15 amino acids. The DNA of the CDR3 is TGCGCCAGCAGCCAAGATTCAGGGGGCGCGTATGTCTACACCTTC. Protein product: CASSQDSGGAYVYTF.

This chain links TRBV20-1 with TRBJ2-7; 9 bases map to TRBD2. CDR3 length: 15 residues. The V gene end was trimmed by 3 bases and the J gene end by 0 bases; junction bases not matched to a gene: 6. Per the germline V gene, CDR1 is DFQATT and CDR2 is SNEGSKA (reference sequence). CDR3 residues: CSASFASGNSYEQYF. The CDR3 region has the DNA TGCAGTGCTAGTTTTGCTAGCGGGAACTCCTACGAGCAGTACTTC.

This clonotype was seen many times. CDR3 nucleotides: TGTGCCAGCAGTGAACGGACGGAATACACCGGGGAGCTGTTTTTT. Translating gives CASSERTEYTGELFF. The chain links TRBV6-1 to TRBJ2-2; D not resolved. The germline V and J ends were trimmed by 2 bases and 3 bases, with 10 bases remaining between them. The germline CDR1 and CDR2 sequences are MNHNS and SASEGT. The CDR3 is made up of 15 amino acids.